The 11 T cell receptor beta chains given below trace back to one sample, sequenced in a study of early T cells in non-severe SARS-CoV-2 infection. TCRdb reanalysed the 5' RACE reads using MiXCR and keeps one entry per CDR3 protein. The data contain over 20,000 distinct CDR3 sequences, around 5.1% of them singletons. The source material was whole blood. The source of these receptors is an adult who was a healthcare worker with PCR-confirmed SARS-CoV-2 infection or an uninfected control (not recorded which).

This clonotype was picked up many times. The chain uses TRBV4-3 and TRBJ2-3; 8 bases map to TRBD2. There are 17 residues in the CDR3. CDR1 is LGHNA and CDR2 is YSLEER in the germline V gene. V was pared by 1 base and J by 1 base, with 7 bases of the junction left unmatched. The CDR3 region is CASSQALGGAGTDTQYF. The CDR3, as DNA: TGCGCCAGCAGCCAAGCCCTCGGGGGGGCCGGCACAGATACGCAGTATTTT.

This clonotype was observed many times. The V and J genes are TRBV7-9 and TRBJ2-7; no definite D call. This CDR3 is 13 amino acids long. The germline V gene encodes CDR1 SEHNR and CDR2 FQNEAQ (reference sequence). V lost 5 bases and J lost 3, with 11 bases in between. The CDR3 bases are TGTGCCAGCAGCCATGAGCACGTCTACGAGCAGTACTTC. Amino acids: CASSHEHVYEQYF.

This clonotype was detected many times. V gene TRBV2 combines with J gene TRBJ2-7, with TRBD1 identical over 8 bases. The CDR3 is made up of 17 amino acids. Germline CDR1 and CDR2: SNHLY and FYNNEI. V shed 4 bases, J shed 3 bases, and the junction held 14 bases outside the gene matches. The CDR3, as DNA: TGTGCCAGCAGTGGCGTCGGACAGGGTCCAAACGACTACGAGCAGTACTTC. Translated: CASSGVGQGPNDYEQYF.

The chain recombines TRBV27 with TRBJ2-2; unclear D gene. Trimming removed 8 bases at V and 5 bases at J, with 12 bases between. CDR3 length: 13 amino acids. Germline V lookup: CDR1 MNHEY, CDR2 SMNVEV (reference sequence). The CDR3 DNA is TGTGCCAGCCTAGGAAGCCCAACCGGGGAGCTGTTTTTT. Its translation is CASLGSPTGELFF.

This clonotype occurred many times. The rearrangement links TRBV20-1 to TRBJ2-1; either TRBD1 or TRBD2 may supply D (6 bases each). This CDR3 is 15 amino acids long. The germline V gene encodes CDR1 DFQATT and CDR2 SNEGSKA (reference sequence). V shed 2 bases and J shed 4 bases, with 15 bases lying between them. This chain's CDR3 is CSARQQGGLYNEQFF. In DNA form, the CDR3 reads TGCAGTGCTAGACAACAGGGAGGCCTTTACAATGAGCAGTTCTTC.

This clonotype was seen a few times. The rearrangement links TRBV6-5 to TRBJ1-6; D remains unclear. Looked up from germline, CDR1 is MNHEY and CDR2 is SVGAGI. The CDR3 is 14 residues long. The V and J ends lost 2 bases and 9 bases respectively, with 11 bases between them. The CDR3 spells CASSYRVRSSPLHF. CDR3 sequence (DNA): TGTGCCAGCAGTTACAGGGTTCGGAGTTCACCCCTCCACTTT.

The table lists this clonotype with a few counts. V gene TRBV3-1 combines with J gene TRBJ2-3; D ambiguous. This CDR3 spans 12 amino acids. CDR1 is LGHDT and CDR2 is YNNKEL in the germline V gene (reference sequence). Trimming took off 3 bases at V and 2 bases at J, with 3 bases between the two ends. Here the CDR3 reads CASSQNTDTQYF. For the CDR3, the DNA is TGTGCCAGCAGCCAGAACACAGATACGCAGTATTTT.

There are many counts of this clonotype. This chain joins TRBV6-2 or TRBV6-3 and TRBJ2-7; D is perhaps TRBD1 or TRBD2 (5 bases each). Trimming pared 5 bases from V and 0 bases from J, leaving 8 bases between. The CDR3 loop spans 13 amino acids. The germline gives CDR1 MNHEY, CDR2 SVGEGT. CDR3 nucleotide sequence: TGTGCCAGCAGTCGGGACGGCTCCTACGAGCAGTACTTC. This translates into CASSRDGSYEQYF.

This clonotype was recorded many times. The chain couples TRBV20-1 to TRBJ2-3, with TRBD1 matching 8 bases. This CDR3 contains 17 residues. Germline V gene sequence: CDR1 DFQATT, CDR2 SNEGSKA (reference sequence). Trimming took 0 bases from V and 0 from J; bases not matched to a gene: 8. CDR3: CSAREFYRGTSTDTQYF. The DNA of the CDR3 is TGCAGTGCTAGAGAGTTCTACAGGGGGACGAGCACAGATACGCAGTATTTT.

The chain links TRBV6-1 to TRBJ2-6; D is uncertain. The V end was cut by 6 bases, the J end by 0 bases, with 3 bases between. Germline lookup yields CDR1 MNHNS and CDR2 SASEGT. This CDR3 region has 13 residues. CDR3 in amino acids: CASSGSGANVLTF. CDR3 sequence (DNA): TGTGCCAGCAGCGGCTCTGGGGCCAACGTCCTGACTTTC.

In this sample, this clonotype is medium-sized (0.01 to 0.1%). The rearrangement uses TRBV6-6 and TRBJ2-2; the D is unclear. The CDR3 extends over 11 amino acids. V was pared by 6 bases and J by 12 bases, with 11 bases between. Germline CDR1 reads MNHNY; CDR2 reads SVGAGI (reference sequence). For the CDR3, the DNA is TGTGCCAGCAGAAGCCCCCCCAAGCTGTTTTTT. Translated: CASRSPPKLFF.